The 5 T cell receptor beta chains listed next were all sequenced from one sample in a study of shared clonotypes between healthy human individuals. Clones were read by immunoSEQ multiplex PCR, and TCRdb kept only the in-frame ones, dropping some. The repertoire holds some 1.5 million clones, roughly 98% seen once, with about 0.45% in the top ten. The sequencing sample was made of naive CD4+ T cells sorted from blood. Subset indicated: CD45RA+ positively selected. These receptors all come from a man aged 25 to 40 in good health.

J is TRBJ2-1 and V is TRBV18; perhaps D is TRBD1 or TRBD2 (6 bases each). The CDR3 is made up of 15 amino acids. The V and J ends lost 6 bases and 4 bases respectively, with 16 bases between them. CDR1 and CDR2 (germline): KGHSH, LQKENI. Written as DNA, the CDR3 is TGTGCCAGCTCCGAGAAGGGGGGTCTATACAATGAGCAGTTCTTC. Translation gives CASSEKGGLYNEQFF.

V gene TRBV6-6 combines with J gene TRBJ1-2; TRBD1 matches 8 bases. V shed 6 bases and J 9 bases; nucleotides not matched to a gene: 9. In germline, CDR1 is MNHNY, CDR2 SVGAGI (reference sequence). CDR3 size: 13 residues. The CDR3 nucleotides are TGTGCCAGCAGCTATGGACAGGGAGGGAGCTACACCTTC. Translating gives CASSYGQGGSYTF.

This chain joins TRBV7-3 and TRBJ2-2; the D is unclear. The CDR3 extends over 13 amino acids. V lost 0 bases, J lost 5 bases, and 4 bases lay in between. Germline V gene data show CDR1 as SGHTA and CDR2 as FQGTGA. The CDR3 region is CASSLTWTGELFF. CDR3 sequence (DNA): TGTGCCAGCAGCTTAACCTGGACCGGGGAGCTGTTTTTT.

The V and J genes are TRBV7-9 and TRBJ2-6; 7 bases agree with TRBD1. V lost 5 bases and J lost 2; bases outside the gene matches: 12. This CDR3 comprises 18 residues. Germline CDR1 SEHNR, CDR2 FQNEAQ (reference sequence). The CDR3 spells CASSTPQGVLAGANVLTF. CDR3 sequence (DNA): TGTGCCAGCAGCACACCTCAGGGGGTCCTGGCTGGGGCCAACGTCCTGACTTTC.

The rearrangement links TRBV28 to TRBJ2-7, with D uncertain. CDR3 length: 13 residues. Germline CDR1 MDHEN, CDR2 SYDVKM. V lost 6 bases and J 2 bases, leaving 11 bases between the germline ends. The CDR3 DNA reads TGTGCCAGCAGCTACAGCGTTCCCTACGAGCAGTACTTC. It yields the protein CASSYSVPYEQYF.